The clone carrying this T cell receptor (beta chain) was counted ten times or more. CDR1 SGHAT and CDR2 FQNNGV come from the germline V gene. After removal of 5 bases from V and 2 bases from J, the junction contained 5 bases not matched to a gene. This CDR3 has 14 residues. The record originates from a study of T cells in Graves' hyperthyroidism and ophthalmopathy. There were TCR beta CDR3 regions amplified from RNA transcripts. Initially, a first-round RT-PCR of the TCR CDR3 employed the HTBI primer set. MiXCR, applied by TCRdb to the multiplex PCR reads, yields one record per CDR3 protein. The sample consists of about 620,000 distinct CDR3 sequences, about 16% of them appearing once. The PBMCs studied were ones that came from 10 ml fresh peripheral blood.

The source of this sequence is a woman aged 30 to 39 with Graves' hyperthyroidism. The chain couples TRBV11-2 to TRBJ2-7; 8 bases fit TRBD1. Sequencing input: blood. The CDR3 DNA reads as TGTGCCAGCAGCCGCGGACAGGGACCCTACGAGCAGTACTTC. The encoded protein is CASSRGQGPYEQYF.